This note documents a single T cell receptor (beta chain) sequence. Its antigen is still unknown. With 0 bases removed from V and 4 bases from J, the gap between germline ends came to 7 bases. The CDR3 extends over 13 amino acids. Looked up from germline, CDR1 is SGDLS and CDR2 is YYNGEE. The source of the sample is a study of beta chain features in type 1 diabetes. Whole-study findings and limits: Fewer insertions but more deletions were seen at VDJ junctions in type 1 diabetes patients.

Sorted cells reached over 95% purity in every population. TCRB transcripts that were expressed got sequenced, as all of the isolated RNA had been reverse transcribed. Produced via immunoSEQ multiplex PCR; TCRdb's table is partial and in-frame only. Among 850,000 to 900,000 clones, about 17% were seen once, and the ten largest hold around 0.02%. The source material was naive CD4+ T cells from blood. The rearrangement joins TRBV9 to TRBJ2-5; D is unclear. The sequence came from a young woman in good health. This CDR3 reads CASSVGQLETQYF. The CDR3 nucleotides are TGTGCCAGCAGCGTAGGGCAGCTAGAGACCCAGTACTTC.